This TCR beta chain was identified during a study of CD4 T cells in relation to SARS-CoV-2 and coronaviruses. Of note for this clone: Its antigen remains unknown.

Study-wide results and limits: No donor gave both pre-pandemic and post-infection samples.

Only in-frame clones appear in the TCRdb table, and some are missing; sequencing was by immunoSEQ multiplex PCR. The sample records 25,000 to 35,000 clones, more than 70% being singletons. The unexposed donors gave CD4+ T cells in 2011-2018, prior to COVID-19. CD4+ T cells were isolated from the cells after around eleven days of culture. Unexposed-donor CD4+ T cells were probed with SARS-CoV-2 S/N and four cold-coronavirus spikes, cells permitting. The TCR originated in a human donor in good health. Material for sequencing was CD4+ T cells from PBMCs, cultured in vitro.

CDR3 bases: TGTGCCAGCAGCCAAGTAAAGCAGGGACAGGGGTCAAACTACGAGCAGTACTTC. It encodes CASSQVKQGQGSNYEQYF. The chain has TRBV4-2 and TRBJ2-7, with 10 bases matching TRBD1. J gave up 3 bases and V 1 base, and 12 bases lay outside the gene matches. The CDR3 length is 18 residues. Germline V gene sequence: CDR1 LGHNA, CDR2 YNFKEQ.